These T cell receptor beta chains were read from a single sample in a study of yellow fever vaccine responses in identical twins. From the RT-PCR reads, TCRdb called clonotypes with MiXCR, one entry per CDR3 protein. Counted here are about 1,000 distinct CDR3 sequences, about nine tenths occurring once; the ten biggest clones make up about 2.9%. The source material was T cells from blood (PBMCs), unsorted or a sorted subset (not recorded which), sampled before or after yellow fever vaccination (not recorded which). The receptors were gathered from a woman aged 18-35 years who received the yellow fever vaccine. The CDR3 runs from the conserved cysteine through the conserved F or W. Each record gives: CDR3 protein, CDR3 DNA, clone size, V gene, D gene, J gene. A D gene is named only where the DNA matches it firmly. Size tells how often a clone was seen (once, few, many) or the class of an expanded clone, and some rows leave it out.

CASSMGQNYEQYF TGTGCCAGTAGTATGGGACAGAACTACGAGCAGTACTTC . TRBV19 TRBD1 TRBJ2-7
CASSLGVSTEAFF TGTGCCAGCAGCCTGGGGGTTTCCACTGAAGCTTTCTTT . TRBV5-5 . TRBJ1-1
CATTSSGTGEAGELFF TGTGCCACCACCTCGTCCGGGACAGGGGAAGCCGGGGAGCTGTTTTTT . TRBV10-3 TRBD1 TRBJ2-2
CASSRTGGTDTQYF TGTGCCAGCAGTAGGACAGGGGGCACAGATACGCAGTATTTT . TRBV4-2 TRBD1 TRBJ2-3
CASRELQGRANTEAFF TGTGCCAGCAGGGAGCTACAGGGAAGAGCGAACACTGAAGCTTTCTTT once TRBV6-1 . TRBJ1-1
CASSLQGALNEQYF TGTGCCAGCAGCTTACAGGGGGCGCTGAACGAGCAGTACTTC . TRBV11-2 TRBD1 TRBJ2-7
CATSDSGTGGHNEQFF TGTGCCACCAGTGATTCCGGGACAGGGGGCCATAATGAGCAGTTCTTC . TRBV24-1 TRBD1 TRBJ2-1
CASSFRSGVRNEQFF TGTGCCAGCAGCTTTAGGTCAGGGGTTCGTAATGAGCAGTTCTTC once TRBV5-4 . TRBJ2-1
CASSQDPAPGETQYF TGTGCCAGCAGCCAAGACCCGGCCCCTGGAGAGACCCAGTACTTC few TRBV4-2 . TRBJ2-5
CASSSWASGSSYEQYF TGTGCCAGCAGCTCCTGGGCTAGCGGGAGTTCCTACGAGCAGTACTTC few TRBV12-3/TRBV12-4 TRBD2 TRBJ2-7
CASSTALTSGYTGELFF TGTGCCAGCAGTACAGCATTGACTAGCGGGTACACCGGGGAGCTGTTTTTT . TRBV12-3/TRBV12-4 TRBD2 TRBJ2-2
CSVVGGNTDTQYF TGCAGCGTTGTCGGCGGGAACACAGATACGCAGTATTTT once TRBV29-1 . TRBJ2-3
CATSDPTGGGQPQHF TGTGCCACCAGTGACCCGACAGGGGGGGGCCAGCCCCAGCATTTT . TRBV24-1 TRBD1 TRBJ1-5
CSGSNTGELFF TGCAGTGGGTCGAACACCGGGGAGCTGTTTTTT . TRBV20-1 . TRBJ2-2
CGGGGTSGREQYF TGCGGAGGTGGAGGGACTAGCGGTCGCGAGCAGTACTTC . TRBV20-1 TRBD2 TRBJ2-7
CASRPGTGEKLFF TGCGCCAGCAGACCCGGGACAGGAGAAAAACTGTTTTTT . TRBV23-1 TRBD1 TRBJ1-4
CASSQVGSGGSTDTQYF TGCGCCAGCAGCCAAGTGGGCAGCGGGGGCTCCACAGATACGCAGTATTTT . TRBV4-3 TRBD2 TRBJ2-3
CASSPLTGSYEQYF TGTGCCAGCAGCCCTCTGACAGGGAGCTACGAGCAGTACTTC . TRBV11-2 TRBD1 TRBJ2-7
CSALLGGSTDTQYF TGCAGTGCTCTACTAGGAGGGAGCACAGATACGCAGTATTTT . TRBV20-1 . TRBJ2-3
CATSGGTSAYEQYF TGTGCCACCAGCGGAGGGACTAGCGCCTACGAGCAGTACTTC . TRBV15 TRBD2 TRBJ2-7
CASSNYKSWTQYF TGTGCCAGCAGTAACTATAAGAGTTGGACGCAGTATTTT once TRBV28 . TRBJ2-3
CASSVVQGNEQYF TGTGCCAGCAGTGTGGTACAGGGGAACGAGCAGTACTTC . TRBV2 TRBD1 TRBJ2-7
CASSQSRLAGESDTQYF TGCGCCAGCAGTCAATCGAGGCTAGCGGGAGAATCAGATACGCAGTATTTT . TRBV23-1 TRBD2 TRBJ2-3
CASSIGTEYEQYF TGTGCCAGTAGTATCGGGACGGAATACGAGCAGTACTTC . TRBV19 . TRBJ2-7
CASSDWTGVYNEQFF TGTGCCAGCAGTGATTGGACAGGGGTCTACAATGAGCAGTTCTTC . TRBV11-3 TRBD1 TRBJ2-1
CASSAQPDNTQYF TGTGCCAGCAGCGCTCAACCAGACAATACGCAGTATTTT . TRBV11-2 . TRBJ2-3
CASSELWGHEQYF TGCGCCAGCAGTGAGCTCTGGGGCCACGAGCAGTACTTC . TRBV10-1 . TRBJ2-7
CASSPPSTDTQYF TGTGCCAGCTCACCACCCAGCACAGATACGCAGTATTTT . TRBV18 . TRBJ2-3
CATSRDPVAALEEQYF TGTGCCACCAGCAGAGACCCCGTGGCAGCCTTAGAGGAGCAGTACTTC once TRBV15 . TRBJ2-7
CASSYGDRGGYNEQFF TGTGCCAGCAGCTACGGGGACAGGGGTGGGTACAATGAGCAGTTCTTC . TRBV5-4 TRBD1 TRBJ2-1
CASILGQLNTEAFF TGTGCCAGCATCTTGGGACAGTTGAACACTGAAGCTTTCTTT . TRBV12-3/TRBV12-4 TRBD1 TRBJ1-1
CASRGGLGRTGELFF TGTGCCAGCAGGGGGGGACTGGGTAGGACCGGGGAGCTGTTTTTT . TRBV6-1 . TRBJ2-2
CSGGVADTEAFF TGCAGCGGGGGGGTGGCGGACACTGAAGCTTTCTTT . TRBV29-1 . TRBJ1-1
CASRARDSGANVLTF TGTGCCAGCAGGGCCCGGGACTCTGGGGCCAACGTCCTGACTTTC . TRBV21-1 . TRBJ2-6
CASSYSAGMRTEAFF TGTGCCAGCAGTTACTCGGCGGGGATGAGAACTGAAGCTTTCTTT few TRBV6-5 . TRBJ1-1
CASSLGRDEQYF TGTGCCAGCAGTCTCGGGAGAGACGAGCAGTACTTC . TRBV6-8 . TRBJ2-7
CSVEEFGANVLTF TGCAGCGTTGAAGAGTTTGGGGCCAACGTCCTGACTTTC . TRBV29-1 . TRBJ2-6
CASSESAVASNYGYTF TGCGCCAGCAGTGAGTCGGCGGTAGCCTCTAACTATGGCTACACCTTC . TRBV10-1 . TRBJ1-2
CSATLPGVMRVQYF TGCAGTGCTACCCTCCCGGGGGTCATGAGAGTGCAGTACTTC . TRBV20-1 . TRBJ2-7
CASSSRPPQPNEQFF TGTGCCAGCAGTTCACGACCACCCCAACCCAATGAGCAGTTCTTC . TRBV12-3/TRBV12-4 . TRBJ2-1
CATSRDKDRAFYEQYF TGTGCCACCAGCAGAGATAAGGACAGGGCCTTCTACGAGCAGTACTTC . TRBV15 TRBD1 TRBJ2-7
CASSHGHNYGYTF TGCGCCAGCAGTCATGGACATAACTATGGCTACACCTTC once TRBV23-1 . TRBJ1-2
CAISESRTVNSPLHF TGTGCCATCAGTGAGTCTAGGACGGTAAATTCACCCCTCCACTTT . TRBV10-3 . TRBJ1-6
CASSLSGQGYNEQFF TGTGCCAGCAGCTTATCAGGGCAGGGCTACAATGAGCAGTTCTTC . TRBV11-1 . TRBJ2-1
CASSGMLAATNEKLFF TGTGCCAGCAGTGGGATGCTAGCGGCAACTAATGAAAAACTGTTTTTT . TRBV12-3/TRBV12-4 . TRBJ1-4
CAWTGQGRGTGELFF TGTGCCTGGACTGGGCAGGGGAGGGGCACCGGGGAGCTGTTTTTT . TRBV30 . TRBJ2-2